The 26 T cell receptor beta chains in this list originate from one sample, sequenced in a study of patients and donors after allogeneic stem cell transplantation. Each CDR3 protein gets one entry after TCRdb re-called the RT-PCR reads with MiXCR. The sample has approximately 140,000 distinct CDR3 sequences, approximately 40% seen once. Sequencing was carried out using blood, either unsorted or a sorted T cell fraction (not recorded which). The receptors originated from a human donor who was either an allogeneic HSCT recipient or a stem cell or donor lymphocyte infusion donor (not recorded which). It is not recorded whose cells these are; they may come from a transplant donor.

This clonotype was seen ten or more times. This chain connects TRBV7-3 to TRBJ1-1, with a tentative D call TRBD1 (5 bases). The germline V gene has CDR1 SGHTA and CDR2 FQGTGA. This CDR3 contains 13 residues. Between the trimmed V and J ends, which lost 2 bases and 3 bases, there was a span of 7 bases. CDR3 residues: CASSLWDDTEAFF. The CDR3 DNA sequence: TGTGCCAGCAGCTTATGGGACGACACTGAAGCTTTCTTT.

The V call is TRBV9, the J call TRBJ2-1, with TRBD1 matching over 11 bases. Germline loops: CDR1 SGDLS, CDR2 YYNGEE. Trimming removed 4 bases from V and 3 bases from J; junction bases left unmatched: 12. The CDR3 is 18 amino acids. CDR3 in amino acids: CASSRTGGVGSDYNEQFF. CDR3 nucleotides: TGTGCCAGCAGCCGGACAGGGGGCGTTGGGTCCGACTACAATGAGCAGTTCTTC.

The chain recombines TRBV6-5 with TRBJ2-2, with D possibly matching TRBD1 (6 bases). This CDR3 has 15 residues. Germline CDR1 is MNHEY and CDR2 is SVGAGI. V dropped 6 bases and J dropped 5 bases, with 16 bases sitting between them. CDR3 nucleotide sequence: TGTGCCAGCAGCCCGTGGCAGGGGCGGACCGGGGAGCTGTTTTTT. Its translation: CASSPWQGRTGELFF.

The genes are TRBV18 and TRBJ1-2, with 8 bases lining up with TRBD1. The germline V gene encodes CDR1 KGHSH and CDR2 LQKENI. CDR3 length: 16 amino acids. The junction had 13 bases not matched to a gene; V was cut back by 4 bases and J by 6 bases. The chain's CDR3 is CASSQEAGQEHNGYTF. CDR3 DNA sequence: TGTGCCAGCTCACAGGAGGCGGGACAGGAACACAATGGCTACACCTTC.

At least ten counts were recorded for this clonotype. The chain joins TRBV12-3 or TRBV12-4 to TRBJ1-2; D uncertain. Between the trimmed V and J ends, which lost 5 bases and 3 bases, there was a span of 10 bases. This CDR3 spans 13 amino acids. The CDR3 protein is CASSITQDYGYTF. The CDR3 DNA is TGTGCCAGCAGTATAACTCAGGACTATGGCTACACCTTC.

This chain joins TRBV29-1 and TRBJ1-5; 10 nucleotides agree with TRBD1. V gave up 4 bases and J gave up 0 bases; unmatched junction bases: 0. Germline V CDR1 and CDR2: SQVTM, ANQGSEA. The CDR3 is made up of 14 amino acids. CDR3 sequence reads: CSVGTGGSNQPQHF. DNA of the CDR3: TGCAGCGTTGGGACAGGGGGTAGCAATCAGCCCCAGCATTTT. The full variable domain, its missing parts supplied by reference TRBV29-1 and TRBJ1-5, is SAVISQKPSRDICQRGTSLTIQCQVDSQVTMMFWYRQQPGQSLTLIATANQGSEATYESGFVIDKFPISRPNLTFSTLTVSNMSPEDSSIYLCSVGTGGSNQPQHFGDGTRLSIL.

The chain recombines TRBV7-9 with TRBJ1-5, with 7 bases aligning to TRBD1. V was clipped by 4 bases and J by 0 bases; unmatched bases: 3. The germline V gene has CDR1 SEHNR and CDR2 FQNEAQ (reference sequence). The CDR3 sequence is 15 residues long. The DNA of the CDR3 is TGTGCCAGCAGCTCCGGGACAGCTAGCAATCAGCCCCAGCATTTT. Residues: CASSSGTASNQPQHF.

About this clonotype: Sequence at one end of the junction differs from germline and may be a read error. The V gene is TRBV3-1, the J gene TRBJ1-4; D perhaps matches TRBD1 (6 bases). The CDR3 has 14 residues. Germline lookup yields CDR1 LGHDT and CDR2 YNNKEL (reference sequence). This CDR3 is CVSSQGPNGEKLFF. CDR3 DNA sequence: TGTGTCAGCAGCCAGGGGCCCAATGGGGAAAAACTGTTTTTT.

This chain joins TRBV9 and TRBJ2-3; D is possibly TRBD1 (6 bases). The ends were cut back, 4 bases at V and 0 bases at J, with 9 bases in the middle. CDR1 and CDR2 (germline): SGDLS, YYNGEE. CDR3 length equals 14 residues. CDR3 residues: CASSYGQSTDTQYF. The CDR3 DNA reads as TGTGCCAGCAGCTACGGACAGAGCACAGATACGCAGTATTTT.

This clonotype turned up a few times. This chain links TRBV6-2 or TRBV6-3 with TRBJ1-5, with 9 bases aligning to TRBD1. Germline V gene sequence: CDR1 MNHEY, CDR2 SVGEGT. Trimming took 5 bases from V and 2 from J; bases not matched to a gene: 4. The CDR3 totals 15 residues. CDR3 in DNA: TGTGCCAGCAGTAGGGACAGGGTTGGCAATCAGCCCCAGCATTTT. Translating gives CASSRDRVGNQPQHF.

The J gene is TRBJ2-1, the V gene TRBV6-8; 8 bases are shared with TRBD2. CDR3 length equals 16 residues. The junction had 9 bases not matched to a gene; V was cut back by 2 bases and J by 6 bases. In germline, CDR1 is MNHGY, CDR2 SAAAGT. CDR3 coding DNA: TGTGCCAGCAGTTACACCTGGGCGGGGGGAACCAATGAGCAGTTCTTC. Translating it yields CASSYTWAGGTNEQFF.

This clonotype has just a few counts. The rearrangement links TRBV12-3 or TRBV12-4 to TRBJ1-6; no clear D. Trimming took 5 bases from V and 3 from J, leaving 11 bases between them. The CDR3 runs to 15 residues. CDR3 sequence (DNA): TGTGCCAGCAGTCAGGAGATTGGCTATAATTCACCCCTCCACTTT. Its protein is CASSQEIGYNSPLHF.

A remark on this clonotype: One end of the junction does not line up with germline, which may come from a read error. The chain is built from TRBV12-3 or TRBV12-4 and TRBJ1-1; TRBD1 agrees at 9 bases. This CDR3 region has 12 residues. This CDR3 is CASSLTGGNASF. The CDR3 DNA is TGTGCCAGCAGTTTAACAGGGGGCAATGCTTCCTTT.

The chain couples TRBV12-3 or TRBV12-4 to TRBJ2-3; 7 nucleotides line up with TRBD1. Trimming at V came to 5 bases and at J to 1 base, leaving 6 bases not matched to a gene. The CDR3 consists of 15 residues. CDR3 sequence reads: CASSPRQGGTDTQYF. The DNA of the CDR3 is TGTGCCAGCAGTCCCCGACAGGGTGGCACAGATACGCAGTATTTT.

The rearrangement uses TRBV5-1 and TRBJ1-4, with a possible D match to TRBD1 (6 bases). V gave up 1 base and J gave up 3 bases, with 10 bases separating them. Per the germline V gene, CDR1 is SGHRS and CDR2 is YFSETQ. The CDR3 extends over 15 amino acids. As DNA, the CDR3 is TGCGCCAGCAGCTTGAGGGGGGCGTCTAATGAAAAACTGTTTTTT. Encoded protein: CASSLRGASNEKLFF.

This sequence joins TRBV28 and TRBJ2-1; tentatively, D is TRBD2 (5 bases). Germline V gene lookup returns CDR1 MDHEN and CDR2 SYDVKM. Trimming pared 3 bases from V and 6 bases from J, leaving 15 bases between. This CDR3 has 15 amino acids. CDR3 residues: CASSFPRGSANEQFF. The DNA of the CDR3 is TGTGCCAGCAGTTTCCCCCGGGGTTCGGCCAATGAGCAGTTCTTC. Supplemented by reference TRBV28 and TRBJ2-1, the full variable domain reads DVKVTQSSRYLVKRTGEKVFLECVQDMDHENMFWYRQDPGLGLRLIYFSYDVKMKEKGDIPEGYSVSREKKERFSLILESASTNQTSMYLCASSFPRGSANEQFFGPGTRLTVL.

V gene TRBV28 combines with J gene TRBJ2-1; D remains unclear. The germline V and J ends were trimmed by 0 bases and 1 base, with 13 bases remaining between them. The CDR3 totals 17 residues. Germline V gives CDR1 MDHEN, CDR2 SYDVKM. The CDR3 nucleotides read TGTGCCAGCAGTTTATGGGTAGGGATTGTATCCTACAATGAGCAGTTCTTC. Translation: CASSLWVGIVSYNEQFF.

The chain couples TRBV10-3 to TRBJ1-1; 9 bases are shared with TRBD1. With 6 bases clipped from V and 4 bases from J, the junction kept 6 bases outside the gene matches. This CDR3 has 14 residues. Germline V gives CDR1 ENHRY, CDR2 SYGVKD. CDR3 bases: TGTGCCATCAGGGGGACAGGGACCGTCACTGAAGCTTTCTTT. Protein sequence: CAIRGTGTVTEAFF.

The chain couples TRBV6-6 to TRBJ1-4, with 9 bases that match TRBD1. Per the germline V gene, CDR1 is MNHNY and CDR2 is SVGAGI (reference sequence). The CDR3 sequence is 14 residues long. Losses at the gene ends were 5 bases for V and 8 bases for J; bases not matched to a gene: 6. The CDR3 loop is CASSRTGGYEKLFF. CDR3 nucleotide sequence: TGTGCCAGCAGTCGCACAGGGGGCTACGAAAAACTGTTTTTT.

CDR3 loop: CASSPPGGLQPQHF. CDR3 sequence (DNA): TGTGCCAGCAGTCCCCCGGGAGGGCTGCAGCCCCAGCATTTT. This chain uses TRBV12-3 or TRBV12-4 with TRBJ1-5; no clear D. V lost 5 bases and J 7 bases, leaving 15 bases between the germline ends. CDR3 length: 14 amino acids.

The rearrangement joins TRBV5-1 to TRBJ1-4; D is unclear. The V end lost 0 bases, the J end lost 5 bases, and 5 bases lay between the germline ends. CDR3 length equals 13 residues. The germline V gene encodes CDR1 SGHRS and CDR2 YFSETQ. The CDR3 DNA follows: TGCGCCAGCAGCTTGGCAATAAATGAAAAACTGTTTTTT. It encodes CASSLAINEKLFF.

The chain recombines TRBV9 with TRBJ1-1; no definite D call. Germline V gene data show CDR1 as SGDLS and CDR2 as YYNGEE. The CDR3 length is 14 residues. V was cut by 2 bases and J by 3 bases, with 11 bases left in between. CDR3 coding DNA: TGTGCCAGCAGCGTTGAGGGAACGGACACTGAAGCTTTCTTT. It specifies CASSVEGTDTEAFF.

The sample holds a few counts of this clonotype. V is TRBV6-6 and J is TRBJ1-2; D gene uncertain. The V and J ends lost 2 bases and 6 bases respectively, with 16 bases between them. The CDR3 runs to 15 residues. Per the germline V gene, CDR1 is MNHNY and CDR2 is SVGAGI (reference sequence). The chain's CDR3 is CASSYITRAADGYTF. The CDR3 DNA reads TGTGCCAGCAGTTACATCACGCGGGCGGCCGATGGCTACACCTTC.

The V and J genes are TRBV10-3 and TRBJ2-1; D gene uncertain. Trimming cost V 0 bases and J 1 base, with 16 bases left between them. This CDR3 is built from 18 residues. Germline V gene sequence: CDR1 ENHRY, CDR2 SYGVKD. CDR3 coding DNA: TGTGCCATCAGTGAGTCTTTAGCCCGATTGGGGTCCTACAATGAGCAGTTCTTC. Protein: CAISESLARLGSYNEQFF.

CDR3 protein: CASSGFEADNTEAFF. The CDR3 nucleotides read TGTGCCAGCAGTGGGTTCGAAGCTGATAACACTGAAGCTTTCTTT. J is TRBJ1-1 and V is TRBV25-1, with D uncertain. CDR1 MGHDK and CDR2 SYGVNS come from the germline V gene. V was shortened by 4 bases and J by 2 bases, with 14 bases between the two germline ends. This CDR3 has 15 residues.

The gene calls are TRBV6-2 or TRBV6-3 and TRBJ2-3, with 8 nucleotides matching TRBD1. The germline gives CDR1 MNHEY, CDR2 SVGEGT. CDR3 length equals 14 residues. After removal of 11 bases from V and 2 bases from J, the junction contained 9 bases not matched to a gene. CDR3 sequence reads: CASGGQAYTDTQYF. In DNA, the CDR3 is TGTGCCTCTGGGGGACAGGCGTACACAGATACGCAGTATTTT.